This T cell receptor (beta chain) was identified during a study of shared clonotypes between healthy human individuals. Partitioning of CD4+ cells yielded a CD45RA+ naive subset and a CD45RA-negative memory subset. Researchers divided each subset's genomic DNA evenly across several immunoSEQ plates. Only in-frame clones appear in the TCRdb table, and some are missing; sequencing was by immunoSEQ multiplex PCR. The sample holds millions of clones, about 95% seen once. The germline gives CDR1 GTSNPN, CDR2 SVGIG (reference sequence). V was clipped by 0 bases and J by 7 bases, with 6 bases between them. The CDR3 is 12 residues long.

The sequenced material came from naive CD4+ T cells sorted from blood. Subset reported: CD45RA+ positively selected. This clonotype originated in a man aged 18 to 29 in good health. V usage is TRBV30 and J usage is TRBJ1-4; D is ambiguous. This chain's CDR3 is CAWSVGSEKLFF. The CDR3, as DNA: TGTGCCTGGAGTGTGGGTAGTGAAAAACTGTTTTTT.